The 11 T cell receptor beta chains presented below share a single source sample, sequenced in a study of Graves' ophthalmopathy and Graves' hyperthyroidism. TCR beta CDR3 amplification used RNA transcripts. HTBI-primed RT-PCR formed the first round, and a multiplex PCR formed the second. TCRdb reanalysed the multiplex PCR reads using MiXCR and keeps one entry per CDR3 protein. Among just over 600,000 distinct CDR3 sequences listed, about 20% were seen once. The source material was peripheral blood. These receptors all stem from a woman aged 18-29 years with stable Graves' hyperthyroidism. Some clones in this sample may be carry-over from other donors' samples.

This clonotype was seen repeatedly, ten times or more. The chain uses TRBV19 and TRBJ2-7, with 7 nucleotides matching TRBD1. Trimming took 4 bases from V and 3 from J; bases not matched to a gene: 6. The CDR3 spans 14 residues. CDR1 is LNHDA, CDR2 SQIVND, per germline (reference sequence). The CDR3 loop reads CASSTKGQSYEQYF. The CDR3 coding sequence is TGTGCCAGTAGTACGAAGGGACAGAGCTACGAGCAGTACTTC. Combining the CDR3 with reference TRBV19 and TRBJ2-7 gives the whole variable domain DGGITQSPKYLFRKEGQNVTLSCEQNLNHDAMYWYRQDPGQGLRLIYYSQIVNDFQKGDIAEGYSVSREKKESFPLTVTSAQKNPTAFYLCASSTKGQSYEQYFGPGTRLTVT.

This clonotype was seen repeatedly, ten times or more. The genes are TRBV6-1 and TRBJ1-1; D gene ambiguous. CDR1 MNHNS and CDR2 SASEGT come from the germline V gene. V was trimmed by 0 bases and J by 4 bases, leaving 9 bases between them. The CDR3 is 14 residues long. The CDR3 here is CASSEAHRGTEAFF. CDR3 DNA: TGTGCCAGCAGTGAAGCGCATCGTGGCACTGAAGCTTTCTTT.

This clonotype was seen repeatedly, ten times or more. CDR3 residues: CASSLRAGGQSRNTEAFF. Here the CDR3 DNA reads TGCGCCAGCAGCTTGCGGGCGGGTGGCCAGTCGAGGAACACTGAAGCTTTCTTT. This rearrangement joins TRBV5-1 to TRBJ1-1, with D hard to call. CDR3 length: 18 residues. V was cut by 1 base and J by 1 base, with 20 bases left in between. The V gene's germline CDR1 is SGHRS and CDR2 YFSETQ.

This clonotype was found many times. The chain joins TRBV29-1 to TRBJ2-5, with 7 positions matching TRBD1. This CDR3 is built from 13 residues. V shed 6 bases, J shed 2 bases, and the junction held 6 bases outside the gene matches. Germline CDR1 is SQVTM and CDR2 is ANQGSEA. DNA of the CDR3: TGCAGCGTGCTCCGGGACAGACAAGAGACCCAGTACTTC. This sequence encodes CSVLRDRQETQYF.

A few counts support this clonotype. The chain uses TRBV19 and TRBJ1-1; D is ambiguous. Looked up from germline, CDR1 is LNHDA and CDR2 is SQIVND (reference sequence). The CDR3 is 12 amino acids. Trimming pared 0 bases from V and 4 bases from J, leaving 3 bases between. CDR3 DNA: TGTGCCAGTAGTATAGATCGCACTGAAGCTTTCTTT. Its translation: CASSIDRTEAFF.

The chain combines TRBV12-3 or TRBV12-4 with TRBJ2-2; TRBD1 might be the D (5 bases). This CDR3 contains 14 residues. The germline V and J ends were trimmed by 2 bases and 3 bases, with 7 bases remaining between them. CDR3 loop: CASSLRQHTGELFF. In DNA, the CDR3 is TGTGCCAGCAGTTTAAGACAGCACACCGGGGAGCTGTTTTTT.

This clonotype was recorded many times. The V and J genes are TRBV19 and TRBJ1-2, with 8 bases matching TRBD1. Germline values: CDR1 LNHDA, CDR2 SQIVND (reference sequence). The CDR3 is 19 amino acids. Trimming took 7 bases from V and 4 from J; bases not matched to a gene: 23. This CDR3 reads CASNNAWDRSNLEGYGYTF. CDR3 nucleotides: TGTGCCAGTAATAATGCATGGGACAGGTCGAACCTAGAGGGCTATGGCTACACCTTC. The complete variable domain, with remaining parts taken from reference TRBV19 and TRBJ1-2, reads DGGITQSPKYLFRKEGQNVTLSCEQNLNHDAMYWYRQDPGQGLRLIYYSQIVNDFQKGDIAEGYSVSREKKESFPLTVTSAQKNPTAFYLCASNNAWDRSNLEGYGYTFGSGTRLTVV.

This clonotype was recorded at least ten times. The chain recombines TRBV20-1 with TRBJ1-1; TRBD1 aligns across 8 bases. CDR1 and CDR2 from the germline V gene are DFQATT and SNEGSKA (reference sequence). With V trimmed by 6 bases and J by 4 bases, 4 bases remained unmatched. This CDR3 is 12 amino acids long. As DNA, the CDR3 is TGCAGTGCAAGTACAGGGGGCACTGAAGCTTTCTTT. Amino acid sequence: CSASTGGTEAFF.

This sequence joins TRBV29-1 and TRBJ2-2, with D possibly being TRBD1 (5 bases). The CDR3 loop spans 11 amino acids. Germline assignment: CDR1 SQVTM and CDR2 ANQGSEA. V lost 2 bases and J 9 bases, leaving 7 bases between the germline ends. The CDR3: CSVEWGRELFF. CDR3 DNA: TGCAGCGTTGAATGGGGCCGGGAGCTGTTTTTT.

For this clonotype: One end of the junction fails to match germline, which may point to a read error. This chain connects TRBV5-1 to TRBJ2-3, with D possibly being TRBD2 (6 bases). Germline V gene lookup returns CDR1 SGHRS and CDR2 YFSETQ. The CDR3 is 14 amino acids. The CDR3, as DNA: TGCGCCAGCAAGGGCGGGGAGGCCACAGATACGAAGTATTTT. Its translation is CASKGGEATDTKYF.

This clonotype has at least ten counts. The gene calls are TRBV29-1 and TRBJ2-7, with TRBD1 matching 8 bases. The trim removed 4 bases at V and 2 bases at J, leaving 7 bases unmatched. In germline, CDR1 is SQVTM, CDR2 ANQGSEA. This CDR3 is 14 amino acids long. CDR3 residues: CSVVGDRSPYEQYF. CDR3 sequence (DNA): TGCAGCGTTGTAGGGGACAGGAGCCCCTACGAGCAGTACTTC.